Presented here are 32 T cell receptor beta chains from one specimen sequenced in a study of blood T cell repertoires in COVID-19. The method was immunoSEQ multiplex PCR; TCRdb's version includes in-frame clones alone and lacks a portion of them. The table shows around 250,000 clones, with 75% to 90% occurring only once. Sample: PBMCs or T cells enriched from blood (not recorded which). These receptors were obtained from a woman in her twenties or thirties with acute COVID-19.

The CDR3 bases are TGCGCCAGCAGCCAGACAGGACTAGCCAAAAACATTCAGTACTTC. It codes for CASSQTGLAKNIQYF. The chain recombines TRBV4-1 with TRBJ2-4, with D possibly matching TRBD1 (6 bases). The CDR3 is 15 residues long. With 3 bases removed from V and 0 bases from J, the gap between germline ends came to 9 bases. Germline CDR1 is MGHRA and CDR2 is YSYEKL.

The chain couples TRBV3-1 (or the pseudogene TRBV3-2) to TRBJ2-3; D remains unclear. Per the germline V gene, CDR1 is LGHDT and CDR2 is YNNKEL (reference sequence). The CDR3 runs to 13 residues. Trimming took 1 base from V and 3 from J, leaving 5 bases between them. The chain's CDR3 is CASSQASTDTQYF. CDR3 bases: TGTGCCAGCAGCCAAGCCTCGACAGATACGCAGTATTTT.

This clone was counted a single time. The V gene is TRBV9, the J gene TRBJ2-7, with D perhaps TRBD1 (6 bases). V shed 4 bases and J shed 2 bases, with 13 bases lying between them. Germline V lookup: CDR1 SGDLS, CDR2 YYNGEE. The CDR3 runs 14 residues. CDR3 sequence reads: CASSPSDSTYEQYF. For the CDR3, the DNA is TGTGCCAGCAGCCCCTCGGACAGTACCTACGAGCAGTACTTC.

V gene TRBV7-2 combines with J gene TRBJ1-5; 10 nucleotides agree with TRBD1. Germline V gene lookup returns CDR1 SGHTA and CDR2 FQGNSA. The ends lost 3 bases at V and 3 bases at J; junction bases unmatched: 2. The CDR3 covers 15 residues. CDR3 loop: CASSLGQGNNQPQHF. For the CDR3, the DNA is TGTGCCAGCAGCTTGGGACAGGGGAACAATCAGCCCCAGCATTTT. Looking up the rest from reference TRBV7-2 and TRBJ1-5 gives the full variable domain: GAGVSQSPSNKVTEKGKDVELRCDPISGHTALYWYRQSLGQGLEFLIYFQGNSAPDKSGLPSDRFSAERTGGSVSTLTIQRTQQEDSAVYLCASSLGQGNNQPQHFGDGTRLSIL.

The chain recombines TRBV19 with TRBJ1-1; maybe TRBD1 (5 bases). The germline V gene encodes CDR1 LNHDA and CDR2 SQIVND (reference sequence). This CDR3 spans 13 amino acids. Between the trimmed V and J ends, which lost 7 bases and 2 bases, there was a span of 11 bases. Written as DNA, the CDR3 is TGTGCCAGTACCGCGACAGACAACACTGAAGCTTTCTTT. Translation: CASTATDNTEAFF.

A single count supports this clone. The rearrangement joins TRBV7-9 to TRBJ1-4; D is perhaps TRBD1 (5 bases). The V end was cut by 1 base, the J end by 7 bases, with 10 bases between. There are 14 residues in the CDR3. Germline values: CDR1 SEHNR, CDR2 FQNEAQ (reference sequence). CDR3 amino acids: CASSLDGGGEKLFF. In DNA, the CDR3 is TGTGCCAGCAGCTTAGACGGGGGTGGTGAAAAACTGTTTTTT.

The genes are TRBV9 and TRBJ2-7, with D possibly being TRBD1 (6 bases). The CDR3 runs to 13 residues. Germline V gives CDR1 SGDLS, CDR2 YYNGEE. The V gene lost 0 bases and the J gene lost 6 bases, with 10 bases spanning the gap. The CDR3 sequence: CASSVDLGAEQYF. CDR3 DNA sequence: TGTGCCAGCAGCGTAGATTTGGGGGCCGAGCAGTACTTC.

The chain carries TRBV5-1 and TRBJ2-7, with 11 bases fitting TRBD1. J lost 5 bases, V lost 4 bases, and 8 bases had no gene match. The CDR3 loop spans 15 amino acids. In germline, CDR1 is SGHRS, CDR2 YFSETQ. Here the CDR3 DNA reads TGCGCCAGCAGCCGCGGACAGGGGGCGTTTGACGAGCAGTACTTC. The encoded protein is CASSRGQGAFDEQYF.

J is TRBJ1-2 and V is TRBV11-2; TRBD1 is a possible D gene (5 bases). The CDR3 totals 16 residues. Germline assignment: CDR1 SGHAT and CDR2 FQNNGV. V lost 3 bases, J lost 0 bases, and 14 bases lay in between. CDR3 protein: CASSFSQGLANYGYTF. The CDR3, as DNA: TGTGCCAGCAGCTTTTCCCAGGGTTTAGCTAACTATGGCTACACCTTC.

J is TRBJ2-3 and V is TRBV5-4, with 8 bases matching TRBD2. J lost 2 bases, V lost 2 bases, and 4 bases had no gene match. CDR3 length equals 15 residues. Germline CDR1 SGHNT, CDR2 YYREEE (reference sequence). The CDR3 sequence: CASSFGGELTDTQYF. The CDR3 coding sequence is TGTGCCAGCAGCTTCGGGGGGGAACTCACAGATACGCAGTATTTT.

CDR3: CASSSSLGLGWELFF. The CDR3 bases are TGTGCCAGCAGCTCAAGCTTAGGACTGGGCTGGGAGCTGTTTTTT. V usage is TRBV7-6 and J usage is TRBJ2-2; tentatively, D is TRBD2 (5 bases). V was clipped by 4 bases and J by 9 bases, with 18 bases between them. Germline assignment: CDR1 SGHVS and CDR2 FNYEAQ. The CDR3 covers 15 residues.

The chain recombines TRBV7-2 with TRBJ2-1; perhaps TRBD2 as D (6 bases). V was shortened by 3 bases and J by 0 bases, with 9 bases between the two germline ends. The CDR3 totals 15 residues. Germline V CDR1 and CDR2: SGHTA, FQGNSA. This chain's CDR3 is CASSFVTSSYNEQFF. As DNA, the CDR3 is TGTGCCAGCAGCTTTGTGACTAGCTCCTACAATGAGCAGTTCTTC.

The CDR3 reads CASRGTGQEFNEQFF. The CDR3, as DNA: TGTGCCAGCAGGGGCACGGGACAGGAGTTCAATGAGCAGTTCTTC. The rearrangement joins TRBV27 to TRBJ2-1; 8 positions agree with TRBD1. The germline CDR1 and CDR2 sequences are MNHEY and SMNVEV (reference sequence). The J segment lost 6 bases and the V segment lost 6 bases, leaving 10 bases of the junction unmatched. The CDR3 spans 15 residues.

This chain joins TRBV3-1 (or the pseudogene TRBV3-2) and TRBJ2-7; D may be TRBD2 (5 bases). The CDR3 is 14 amino acids. Germline V gene data show CDR1 as LGHDT and CDR2 as YNNKEL (reference sequence). V was trimmed by 4 bases and J by 3 bases, leaving 13 bases between them. CDR3 coding DNA: TGTGCCAGCAGCCGAACTACGGGGAACTACGAGCAGTACTTC. It translates to CASSRTTGNYEQYF.

The gene calls are TRBV5-5 and TRBJ1-1; 11 nucleotides line up with TRBD1. Trimming took 3 bases from V and 4 from J; bases not matched to a gene: 5. Per the germline V gene, CDR1 is SGHKS and CDR2 is YYEKEE (reference sequence). The CDR3 runs 15 residues. The CDR3 sequence is CASSSEGTGGTEAFF. In DNA, the CDR3 is TGTGCCAGCAGCTCAGAAGGGACAGGGGGCACTGAAGCTTTCTTT.

The genes are TRBV14 and TRBJ2-3; D is unresolved. This CDR3 is built from 14 residues. Germline V gene lookup returns CDR1 SGHDN and CDR2 FVKESK. Deletions cut 0 bases from V and 0 bases from J, with 4 bases between. Here the CDR3 DNA reads TGTGCCAGCAGCCAAGATACTAGCACAGATACGCAGTATTTT. Translated: CASSQDTSTDTQYF.

The chain couples TRBV10-2 to TRBJ2-3; 11 bases match TRBD2. J lost 3 bases, V lost 5 bases, and 4 bases had no gene match. CDR1 is WSHSY, CDR2 SAAADI, per germline. The CDR3 length is 15 residues. CDR3 DNA: TGCGCCAGCAGTCCAACTAGCGGGAGAACAGATACGCAGTATTTT. This gives the protein CASSPTSGRTDTQYF.

This rearrangement joins TRBV4-3 to TRBJ2-1, with 10 positions matching TRBD2. The CDR3 has 15 amino acids. J lost 7 bases, V lost 3 bases, and 6 bases had no gene match. Germline-derived CDR1 and CDR2 are LGHNA and YSLEER. CDR3 in amino acids: CASSQSGRVWNEQFF. CDR3 bases: TGCGCCAGCAGCCAGAGCGGGAGGGTTTGGAATGAGCAGTTCTTC.

This chain joins TRBV6-5 and TRBJ2-1; TRBD2 is a possible D gene (5 bases). There are 15 residues in the CDR3. Germline V gene sequence: CDR1 MNHEY, CDR2 SVGAGI. Trimming removed 6 bases at V and 0 bases at J, with 12 bases between. The CDR3 DNA follows: TGTGCCAGCAGCTCCCGAGGGAGCTCCTACAATGAGCAGTTCTTC. Protein sequence: CASSSRGSSYNEQFF.

V usage is TRBV4-3 and J usage is TRBJ2-1; TRBD2 agrees at 16 bases. Trimming at V came to 3 bases and at J to 0 bases, leaving 5 bases not matched to a gene. The CDR3 runs 19 residues. Germline V lookup: CDR1 LGHNA, CDR2 YSLEER. The CDR3 here is CASSQGLAGGLGSYNEQFF. Written as DNA, the CDR3 is TGCGCCAGCAGCCAGGGACTAGCGGGAGGGCTGGGCTCCTACAATGAGCAGTTCTTC.

A few counts support this clone. The CDR3 bases are TGTGCCAGCAGCGTAGGGATTGGGTTGACGCCATATGCGGGCAACTATGGCTACACCTTC. Protein: CASSVGIGLTPYAGNYGYTF. The rearrangement uses TRBV9 and TRBJ1-2; D unresolved. Germline CDR1 reads SGDLS; CDR2 reads YYNGEE. V gave up 0 bases and J gave up 2 bases, with 26 bases separating them. The length of the CDR3 is 20 residues.

The CDR3 DNA reads as TGTGCCAGTAAGGCAGCAGGAAACACAGATACGCAGTATTTT. Its protein is CASKAAGNTDTQYF. The chain joins TRBV19 to TRBJ2-3; D gene unclear. Trimming took 7 bases from V and 2 from J, leaving 13 bases between them. The CDR3 has 14 residues. Germline CDR1 LNHDA, CDR2 SQIVND (reference sequence).

The chain uses TRBV27 and TRBJ2-1, with D uncertain. From germline, CDR1 is MNHEY and CDR2 SMNVEV (reference sequence). Trimming left V 3 bases short and J 0 bases short, with 9 bases between. The CDR3 loop spans 15 amino acids. The CDR3 DNA reads TGTGCCAGCAGTTTTCTGGCGGACTCCTACAATGAGCAGTTCTTC. Its translation is CASSFLADSYNEQFF.

J is TRBJ2-3 and V is TRBV5-1, with no clear D. Germline CDR1 is SGHRS and CDR2 is YFSETQ. The CDR3 totals 15 residues. With 5 bases removed from V and 0 bases from J, the gap between germline ends came to 13 bases. The CDR3 loop reads CASSPDLTSTDTQYF. CDR3 in DNA: TGCGCCAGCAGTCCGGATCTGACTAGCACAGATACGCAGTATTTT.

This chain uses TRBV28 with TRBJ2-7, with 10 bases matching TRBD2. This CDR3 spans 14 amino acids. V trimming: 5 bases; J trimming: 3 bases; junction bases outside the gene matches: 4. Germline CDR1 is MDHEN and CDR2 is SYDVKM. As DNA, the CDR3 is TGTGCCAGCAGTCCTGGGACTAGCGTCTACGAGCAGTACTTC. This encodes CASSPGTSVYEQYF.

The rearrangement uses TRBV4-1 and TRBJ2-7; D unclear. The germline V and J ends were trimmed by 1 base and 2 bases, with 12 bases remaining between them. In germline, CDR1 is MGHRA, CDR2 YSYEKL. This CDR3 is 15 amino acids long. The CDR3 bases are TGCGCCAGCAGCCAAGTCTCGGGTTCTACCTACGAGCAGTACTTC. It codes for CASSQVSGSTYEQYF.

This chain joins TRBV2 and TRBJ2-1; 7 bases are shared with TRBD1. After removal of 4 bases from V and 3 bases from J, the junction contained 6 bases not matched to a gene. In germline, CDR1 is SNHLY, CDR2 FYNNEI. This CDR3 is built from 15 residues. As DNA, the CDR3 is TGTGCCAGCAGTGTGTCGGGACAGTTCTACAATGAGCAGTTCTTC. This codes for CASSVSGQFYNEQFF.

This chain uses TRBV14 with TRBJ1-6; D is unresolved. This CDR3 comprises 14 residues. The ends were cut back, 5 bases at V and 5 bases at J, with 10 bases in the middle. Germline V gene data show CDR1 as SGHDN and CDR2 as FVKESK. CDR3 sequence reads: CASSGELNNSPLHF. CDR3 DNA sequence: TGTGCCAGCAGCGGGGAGTTAAATAATTCACCCCTCCACTTT. Complete variable domain (other parts from reference TRBV14 and TRBJ1-6): EAGVTQFPSHSVIEKGQTVTLRCDPISGHDNLYWYRRVMGKEIKFLLHFVKESKQDESGMPNNRFLAERTGGTYSTLKVQPAELEDSGVYFCASSGELNNSPLHFGNGTRLTVT.

The genes are TRBV7-8 and TRBJ1-3, with no clear D. The CDR3 is 14 amino acids. Germline CDR1 and CDR2: SGHVS and FQNEAQ. Deletions cut 5 bases from V and 4 bases from J, with 12 bases between. The CDR3 loop reads CASSANKKGNTIYF. DNA for the CDR3: TGTGCCAGCAGCGCCAACAAGAAGGGAAACACCATATATTTT.

The chain uses TRBV3-1 (or the pseudogene TRBV3-2) and TRBJ1-1; 7 bases map to TRBD1. CDR3 length: 12 amino acids. The trim removed 4 bases at V and 7 bases at J, leaving 3 bases unmatched. CDR1 is LGHDT and CDR2 is YNNKEL in the germline V gene (reference sequence). CDR3 DNA sequence: TGTGCCAGCAGCCGAGGGACAGATGAAGCTTTCTTT. This codes for CASSRGTDEAFF.

The chain uses TRBV28 and TRBJ1-4; the D is unclear. Germline V gives CDR1 MDHEN, CDR2 SYDVKM. V was clipped by 3 bases and J by 0 bases, with 11 bases between them. The CDR3 totals 16 residues. The CDR3 is CASSFPQAATNEKLFF. The CDR3 coding sequence is TGTGCCAGCAGTTTCCCCCAGGCAGCAACTAATGAAAAACTGTTTTTT.

V and J are TRBV19 and TRBJ2-4; 7 bases are a match to TRBD1. The CDR3 contains 12 residues. Germline-derived CDR1 and CDR2 are LNHDA and SQIVND (reference sequence). V dropped 3 bases and J dropped 10; count of bases not matched to a gene: 3. CDR3 amino acids: CASSIRDRIQYF. CDR3 sequence (DNA): TGTGCCAGTAGTATCCGGGACAGAATTCAGTACTTC.